These 31 T cell receptor beta chains share one sample of origin, sequenced in a study of molecular identifiers for immune sequencing clone quantification (dated by TCRdb to 2016 to 2018). Library prep was done by PCR. TCRdb lists the instrument as NextSeq 500. Through fastp at Q25 and MiXCR, TCRdb rebuilt clones from the public reads, retaining in-frame beta chains. Identical CDR3 protein sequences are pooled into one entry, listed with their most common genes and DNA. This sample holds approximately 680,000 distinct CDR3 sequences; around 25% were observed only once. Jointly, the top ten make up around 0.78% of the sample. Sequenced sample: naive CD8+ T cells from blood, with Jurkat cell RNA spiked in. The cell subset or site label, as the study defines it: FACS-sorted CD8+CD4-CCR7+CD45RA+ naive T cells. Receptors originate from a human donor in good health. Some libraries in this study had Jurkat cell RNA spiked in.

This clonotype occurred a few times. The rearrangement joins TRBV19 to TRBJ2-5; tentative D call: TRBD2 (6 bases). Germline values: CDR1 LNHDA, CDR2 SQIVND (reference sequence). V was pared by 0 bases and J by 2 bases, with 10 bases between. The CDR3 contains 15 residues. The CDR3 coding sequence is TGTGCCAGTAGTATAGATCGGGCGGGGCAAGAGACCCAGTACTTC. Translated, it gives CASSIDRAGQETQYF.

J is TRBJ2-5 and V is TRBV11-2; the match to TRBD2 covers 10 bases. Germline-derived CDR1 and CDR2 are SGHAT and FQNNGV. J gave up 5 bases and V 1 base, and 7 bases lay outside the gene matches. This CDR3 comprises 16 residues. The chain's CDR3 is CASSLGASGGRETQYF. The CDR3 DNA is TGTGCCAGCAGCTTAGGGGCTAGCGGGGGCCGGGAGACCCAGTACTTC.

Many counts were recorded for this clonotype. The chain carries TRBV5-5 and TRBJ1-1; a weak D match, TRBD1 (5 bases). This CDR3 contains 14 residues. The V and J ends lost 2 bases and 1 base respectively, with 9 bases between them. CDR1 and CDR2 from the germline V gene are SGHKS and YYEKEE (reference sequence). The CDR3 bases are TGTGCCAGCAGCTTCTCTCAGGGGAACACTGAAGCTTTCTTT. Amino acids: CASSFSQGNTEAFF.

This clonotype was found many times. J is TRBJ2-1 and V is TRBV7-9; TRBD1 agrees at 12 bases. V lost 5 bases to trimming and J lost 7 bases; unmatched junction nucleotides: 9. Germline V gene lookup returns CDR1 SEHNR and CDR2 FQNEAQ (reference sequence). The CDR3 spans 16 residues. CDR3 sequence: CASSPGPGQGANEQFF. The CDR3 nucleotides read TGTGCCAGCAGCCCAGGCCCGGGACAGGGGGCGAATGAGCAGTTCTTC.

This clonotype was counted many times. J is TRBJ2-1 and V is TRBV12-3 or TRBV12-4, with D uncertain. Trimming took 2 bases from V and 4 from J, leaving 3 bases between them. This CDR3 spans 12 amino acids. CDR3 sequence (DNA): TGTGCCAGCAGTTTAAAGTACAATGAGCAGTTCTTC. Amino acids: CASSLKYNEQFF.

A note on this clonotype: A much larger clone sits a single nucleotide away, making a read error possible. The chain couples TRBV19 to TRBJ2-4; D unresolved. Germline V gene sequence: CDR1 LNHDA, CDR2 SQIVND (reference sequence). This CDR3 is built from 16 residues. Here the CDR3 reads CASTPSVGRAKSIQYF. CDR3 in DNA: TGTGCCAGTACCCCATCGGTCGGTAGGGCCAAAAGCATTCAGTACTTC.

J is TRBJ2-7 and V is TRBV10-1, with unresolved D. This CDR3 comprises 12 residues. CDR1 is WNHNN and CDR2 is SYGVQD in the germline V gene (reference sequence). V dropped 3 bases and J dropped 7 bases, with 10 bases sitting between them. CDR3 in amino acids: CASSDGTAEQYF. CDR3 nucleotides: TGCGCCAGCAGTGATGGAACGGCGGAGCAGTACTTC.

This clonotype occurred a few times. The genes are TRBV7-6 and TRBJ1-1; D unclear. The CDR3 has 14 amino acids. Per the germline V gene, CDR1 is SGHVS and CDR2 is FNYEAQ. V lost 1 base, J lost 3 bases, and 9 bases lay in between. Here the CDR3 reads CASSLVEGDTEAFF. CDR3 nucleotide sequence: TGTGCCAGCAGCTTAGTTGAGGGTGACACTGAAGCTTTCTTT.

Points on this clonotype: This may come from a read error, since a much larger clone is one base off. This likely comes from a read error, as the CDR3 has no conserved phenylalanine or tryptophan at its end. The genes are TRBV6-1 and TRBJ2-7; D remains ambiguous. With 5 bases removed from V and 3 bases from J, the gap between germline ends came to 14 bases. Germline values: CDR1 MNHNS, CDR2 SASEGT. The CDR3 length is 14 residues. In DNA form, the CDR3 reads TGTGCCAGCAGTTATGCCCAGGCTGTCTACGAGCAGTACCTC. Translation gives CASSYAQAVYEQYL.

This clonotype has only a few counts. V and J are TRBV24-1 and TRBJ2-1; weak D call: TRBD1 (6 bases). Trimming left V 4 bases short and J 8 bases short, with 11 bases between. Germline-derived CDR1 and CDR2 are KGHDR and SFDVKD. This CDR3 is built from 13 residues. CDR3 loop: CATSELQGDEQFF. In nucleotides, the CDR3 is TGTGCCACCAGTGAACTACAGGGCGATGAGCAGTTCTTC.

The rearrangement uses TRBV27 and TRBJ2-3; weak D call: TRBD2 (5 bases). From germline, CDR1 is MNHEY and CDR2 SMNVEV (reference sequence). V dropped 7 bases and J dropped 4 bases, with 24 bases sitting between them. The CDR3 sequence is 17 residues long. The CDR3 coding sequence is TGTGCCAGCACTGATCTCCAGACGGGAAAAGGCGCAGATACGCAGTATTTT. Residues: CASTDLQTGKGADTQYF.

In the case of this clonotype: Compared with germline, one end of the junction differs, possibly owing to a read error. V and J are TRBV5-4 and TRBJ2-1; a weak D match, TRBD1 (6 bases). This CDR3 region has 18 residues. CDR1 is SGHNT and CDR2 is YYREEE in the germline V gene (reference sequence). The CDR3 here is CASSLILRTARSYNGQFF. In DNA, the CDR3 is TGTGCCAGCAGCTTGATCCTCCGGACAGCCCGCTCCTACAATGGGCAGTTCTTC.

In regard to this clonotype: A much bigger clone sits one base away, suggesting this may be a read error. V and J are TRBV30 and TRBJ2-7, with D perhaps matching TRBD1 or TRBD2 (5 bases each). Per the germline V gene, CDR1 is GTSNPN and CDR2 is SVGIG (reference sequence). CDR3 size: 12 residues. V was clipped by 1 base and J by 9 bases, with 13 bases between them. CDR3 DNA: TGTGCCTGGAGTGGGACCGGGACCGGGCAGTACTTC. Translated: CAWSGTGTGQYF.

The V call is TRBV7-9, the J call TRBJ2-7, with D possibly matching TRBD1 (5 bases). The CDR3 has 14 residues. Germline CDR1 and CDR2: SEHNR and FQNEAQ (reference sequence). V lost 4 bases, J lost 4 bases, and 14 bases lay in between. The CDR3 bases are TGTGCCAGCAGCTCTCCGACAGCCCGGTACGAGCAGTACTTC. Its translation is CASSSPTARYEQYF.

The V call is TRBV29-1, the J call TRBJ1-1; perhaps TRBD1 as D (5 bases). Germline V CDR1 and CDR2: SQVTM, ANQGSEA. The CDR3 loop spans 11 amino acids. Deletions cut 6 bases from V and 6 bases from J, with 11 bases between. Here the CDR3 reads CSVTQGSEAFF. The CDR3 DNA sequence: TGCAGCGTGACCCAGGGTTCTGAAGCTTTCTTT.

This clonotype was picked up a small number of times. The chain combines TRBV20-1 with TRBJ2-3, with a tentative D call TRBD1 (6 bases). The CDR3 has 14 amino acids. Germline V lookup: CDR1 DFQATT, CDR2 SNEGSKA (reference sequence). Trimming took 3 bases from V and 1 from J, leaving 11 bases between them. In DNA form, the CDR3 reads TGCAGTGCTAGGGCTGAGGGGGGCACAGATACGCAGTATTTT. Its translation: CSARAEGGTDTQYF.

In its sample, this clonotype was seen many times. The chain links TRBV5-6 to TRBJ2-4; D remains ambiguous. V gave up 1 base and J gave up 8 bases, with 19 bases separating them. The germline gives CDR1 SGHDT, CDR2 YYEEEE. The CDR3 totals 16 residues. The CDR3 DNA sequence: TGTGCCAGCAGCTTGTCCACCAGGCCGGCTACGGACATTCAGTACTTC. Encoded protein: CASSLSTRPATDIQYF. Full variable domain (missing parts from reference TRBV5-6 and TRBJ2-4): DAGVTQSPTHLIKTRGQQVTLRCSPKSGHDTVSWYQQALGQGPQFIFQYYEEEERQRGNFPDRFSGHQFPNYSSELNVNALLLGDSALYLCASSLSTRPATDIQYFGAGTRLSVL.

This sequence joins TRBV15 and TRBJ2-3; D may correspond to TRBD1 or TRBD2 (6 bases each). The germline gives CDR1 LNHNV, CDR2 YYDKDF (reference sequence). Between the trimmed V and J ends, which lost 9 bases and 4 bases, there was a span of 20 bases. The CDR3 is 15 amino acids. In DNA, the CDR3 is TGTGCCACAGCCCTGGAGGGGGGCAGCGCAGATACGCAGTATTTT. Amino acid sequence: CATALEGGSADTQYF.

This sequence joins TRBV4-2 and TRBJ2-1, with 14 bases lining up with TRBD2. Trimming removed 4 bases from V and 6 bases from J; junction bases left unmatched: 2. The germline V gene encodes CDR1 LGHNA and CDR2 YNFKEQ. The CDR3 covers 15 residues. The DNA of the CDR3 is TGTGCCAGCAGCCGACTAGCGGGAGGGCCCAATGAGCAGTTCTTC. This codes for CASSRLAGGPNEQFF.

Only one count was recorded for this clonotype. An end of the junction does not agree with germline; a read error may underlie this. The chain couples TRBV19 to TRBJ2-5; 11 positions match TRBD2. CDR1 and CDR2 from the germline V gene are LNHDA and SQIVND (reference sequence). The CDR3 has 15 residues. The CDR3 loop is CASCDPSGGLETRYF. CDR3 sequence (DNA): TGTGCCAGTTGTGACCCTAGCGGGGGGCTAGAGACCCGGTACTTC.

This clonotype was counted many times. Compared with germline, one end of the junction differs, possibly owing to a read error. V and J are TRBV4-1 and TRBJ1-1, with 7 bases fitting TRBD1. The CDR3 runs 14 residues. CDR1 MGHRA and CDR2 YSYEKL come from the germline V gene. The CDR3 here is CASSPQGMNTEAFF. CDR3 DNA: TGTGCCAGCAGTCCACAGGGGATGAACACTGAAGCTTTCTTT.

The chain combines TRBV14 with TRBJ2-7; 7 bases match TRBD1. This CDR3 has 13 residues. Per germline, CDR1 SGHDN and CDR2 FVKESK. V was pared by 4 bases and J by 8 bases, with 8 bases of the junction left unmatched. CDR3 in DNA: TGTGCCAGCAGCCCCCAGGGGGTCGACCAGCAGTACTTC. Residues: CASSPQGVDQQYF. Drawing the rest from reference TRBV14 and TRBJ2-7, the complete variable domain is EAGVTQFPSHSVIEKGQTVTLRCDPISGHDNLYWYRRVMGKEIKFLLHFVKESKQDESGMPNNRFLAERTGGTYSTLKVQPAELEDSGVYFCASSPQGVDQQYFGPGTRLTVT.

The chain employs TRBV6-5 and TRBJ2-3; TRBD2 might be the D (6 bases). This CDR3 spans 17 amino acids. Per the germline V gene, CDR1 is MNHEY and CDR2 is SVGAGI. V was cut by 0 bases and J by 0 bases, with 13 bases left in between. CDR3 amino acids: CASSYSKVGGSTDTQYF. CDR3 DNA: TGTGCCAGCAGTTACTCGAAGGTCGGGGGAAGCACAGATACGCAGTATTTT.

This clonotype was seen repeatedly, ten times or more. The chain employs TRBV2 and TRBJ2-7, with 7 nucleotides matching TRBD1. The CDR3 runs 13 residues. Germline V CDR1 and CDR2: SNHLY, FYNNEI. V dropped 6 bases and J dropped 3; count of bases not matched to a gene: 5. The CDR3 protein is CASSDRVVYEQYF. CDR3 coding DNA: TGTGCCAGCAGCGACAGGGTAGTCTACGAGCAGTACTTC.

V is TRBV30 and J is TRBJ2-7, with D maybe TRBD1 (7 bases). The CDR3 has 14 amino acids. Germline V gene data show CDR1 as GTSNPN and CDR2 as SVGIG (reference sequence). V lost 5 bases and J lost 3, with 17 bases in between. The CDR3 spells CAWDRGTEGYEQYF. DNA of the CDR3: TGTGCCTGGGACCGCGGGACAGAAGGCTACGAGCAGTACTTC.

This clonotype came up many times. The rearrangement joins TRBV14 to TRBJ2-3; D uncertain. V was cut by 2 bases and J by 4 bases, with 10 bases left in between. The CDR3 is made up of 14 amino acids. CDR1 is SGHDN, CDR2 FVKESK, per germline. The CDR3 DNA follows: TGTGCCAGCAGCCAAAGGAACTCGGCAGATACGCAGTATTTT. Protein product: CASSQRNSADTQYF.

Regarding this clonotype: This could be a read error, since a much larger clone is one nucleotide away. This rearrangement joins TRBV5-1 to TRBJ2-5; 7 bases match TRBD2. With V trimmed by 0 bases and J by 1 base, 3 bases remained unmatched. Germline CDR1 is SGHRS and CDR2 is YFSETQ. The CDR3 length is 15 residues. The CDR3 reads CASSLAGGCQETQYF. The CDR3 DNA is TGCGCCAGCAGCTTGGCCGGGGGGTGCCAAGAGACCCAGTACTTC.

This clonotype was found many times. The genes are TRBV2 and TRBJ2-3, with 12 bases lining up with TRBD2. V shed 4 bases, J shed 1 base, and the junction held 12 bases outside the gene matches. CDR3 length equals 19 residues. Germline V gene sequence: CDR1 SNHLY, CDR2 FYNNEI. As DNA, the CDR3 is TGTGCCAGCAGTGGAAGCGTGGCTAGCGGGAGGGCCCGCACAGATACGCAGTATTTT. Its protein product is CASSGSVASGRARTDTQYF.

The genes are TRBV6-4 and TRBJ1-4; TRBD1 aligns across 7 bases. The V and J ends lost 1 base and 2 bases, in that order; junction bases with no gene match: 7. CDR1 MRHNA and CDR2 SNTAGT come from the germline V gene. The CDR3 covers 17 residues. As DNA, the CDR3 is TGTGCCAGCAGTGACTTTCCCCAGGGGGTGACTAATGAAAAACTGTTTTTT. This codes for CASSDFPQGVTNEKLFF.

As concerns this clonotype: A read error may produce the germline difference seen at one junction end. The chain has TRBV10-1 and TRBJ1-3; no clear D gene. The germline gives CDR1 WNHNN, CDR2 SYGVQD (reference sequence). The CDR3 length is 15 residues. CDR3 sequence (DNA): TGCGCCAGCAGTGATCGTCAGAAGCTCTGGAAACACCATATATTT. Protein sequence: CASSDRQKLWKHHIF.

The chain employs TRBV27 and TRBJ2-7, with D possibly being TRBD1 or TRBD2 (5 bases each). The CDR3 totals 14 residues. V lost 5 bases, J lost 5 bases, and 16 bases lay in between. Germline values: CDR1 MNHEY, CDR2 SMNVEV (reference sequence). CDR3 sequence: CASSPGTAGNEQYF. CDR3 DNA: TGTGCCAGCAGTCCAGGGACGGCTGGCAACGAGCAGTACTTC.